The sequence of this T cell receptor (beta chain) was determined in a study of T cell changes during pregnancy in multiple sclerosis. The assay was immunoSEQ multiplex PCR, and TCRdb's table has in-frame clones only and misses some. The sample yields some 73,000 clones, roughly 92% seen once. Trimming pared 4 bases from V and 5 bases from J, leaving 14 bases between. In germline, CDR1 is LNHDA, CDR2 SQIVND (reference sequence). The CDR3 contains 15 residues. This sequence was found in a female donor in good health, enrolled as a control in a pregnancy study. The sequencing used peripheral blood, collected in the third trimester of pregnancy. The V and J genes are TRBV19 and TRBJ2-2; D might be TRBD1 (7 bases). The CDR3 DNA is TGTGCCAGTAGTAGCGGCAGGGGGAGGACCGGGGAGCTGTTTTTT. It yields the protein CASSSGRGRTGELFF.